These T cell receptor beta chains were read from a single sample in a study of T-cell reconstitution after alpha-beta-depleted transplantation in children. MiXCR, applied by TCRdb to the PCR reads, yields one record per CDR3 protein. Of fewer than 550,000 distinct CDR3 sequences listed, 9.5% to 12% are singletons. Material: PBMCs, mostly from graft donor cells, obtained 180 days after TCRalphabeta/CD19-depleted stem cell transplant. These receptors were collected from a female patient between 2 and 15 years old who had a stem cell transplant for aplastic anemia, so the T cells may come from the graft donor. The CDR3 runs from the conserved cysteine through the conserved F or W. A D gene is named only where the DNA matches it firmly. A clone size is listed for some rows: how often the clone was seen (once, few, many), or a class if it is expanded.

>TRBV12-3/TRBV12-4|15|TRBJ2-5|few|TRBD2
CASSSVTSGQETQYF
TGTGCCAGCAGTTCGGTTACTAGCGGCCAAGAGACCCAGTACTTC
>TRBV20-1|12|TRBJ1-1|few|.
CSALVRETEAFF
TGCAGTGCTCTAGTCAGGGAGACTGAAGCTTTCTTT
>TRBV10-3|15|TRBJ2-2|few|.
CAISGRAPNTGELFF
TGTGCCATCTCCGGGAGAGCCCCGAACACCGGGGAGCTGTTTTTT
>TRBV24-1|13|TRBJ1-5|.|.
CATSDIRGEPQHF
TGTGCCACCAGTGATATCAGGGGAGAGCCCCAGCATTTT
>TRBV29-1|15|TRBJ2-1|few|.
CSGYVSPGFYNEQFF
TGCAGCGGCTACGTTAGTCCAGGGTTTTACAATGAGCAGTTCTTC
>TRBV7-2|13|TRBJ2-1|many|.
CASSLVTENEQFF
TGTGCCAGCAGCTTAGTTACCGAAAATGAGCAGTTCTTC
>TRBV3-1|15|TRBJ2-2|many|TRBD1
CASSNRGLGTGELFF
TGTGCCAGCAGCAACAGGGGGCTGGGCACCGGGGAGCTGTTTTTT
>TRBV7-9|13|TRBJ1-4|.|.
CASSLGGLEKLFF
TGTGCCAGCAGCTTAGGGGGACTTGAAAAACTGTTTTTT
>TRBV19|14|TRBJ1-1|few|TRBD1
CASTPTGGATEAFF
TGTGCCAGTACCCCGACAGGGGGCGCGACTGAAGCTTTCTTT
>TRBV6-5|17|TRBJ2-7|.|TRBD2
CASSYREIAGGPYEQYF
TGTGCCAGCAGTTACAGGGAAATAGCGGGAGGTCCCTACGAGCAGTACTTC
>TRBV4-3|16|TRBJ1-2|.|.
CASSQEWFGGGYGYTF
TGCGCCAGCAGCCAAGAATGGTTTGGGGGCGGCTATGGCTACACCTTC
>TRBV12-3/TRBV12-4|15|TRBJ2-3|many|.
CASSLLSALDPTQYF
TGTGCCAGCAGTCTCCTCTCGGCCCTAGATCCCACGCAGTATTTT
>TRBV3-1|14|TRBJ2-3|few|.
CASSQDRNTDTQYF
TGTGCCAGCAGCCAAGACAGGAACACAGATACGCAGTATTTT
>TRBV5-1|16|TRBJ2-7|.|.
CASSLDGRGATYEQYF
TGCGCCAGCAGCTTGGATGGCAGGGGAGCTACCTACGAGCAGTACTTC
>TRBV7-9|12|TRBJ1-1|few|.
CALGGLNTEAFF
TGTGCCCTAGGGGGGTTGAACACTGAAGCTTTCTTT
>TRBV28|14|TRBJ1-5|few|.
CASSRRDLGWPQHF
TGTGCCAGCAGCCGCCGGGACCTGGGGTGGCCCCAGCATTTT
>TRBV7-9|15|TRBJ2-1|.|TRBD2
CASSLWREEANEQFF
TGTGCCAGCAGCTTATGGCGGGAGGAGGCCAATGAGCAGTTCTTC
>TRBV25-1|14|TRBJ2-2|.|TRBD1
CASRTGGDTGELFF
TGTGCCAGCAGGACAGGGGGGGACACCGGGGAGCTGTTTTTT
>TRBV2|16|TRBJ2-4|.|.
CASSKVRHLAKNIQYF
TGTGCCAGCAGTAAAGTCCGACACCTAGCCAAAAACATTCAGTACTTC
>TRBV7-2|15|TRBJ1-5|few|.
CASSPRDGTNQPQHF
TGTGCCAGCAGCCCCCGGGACGGAACAAATCAGCCCCAGCATTTT
>TRBV28|16|TRBJ1-5|.|TRBD1
CASRFPGQGQNQPQHF
TGTGCCAGCAGATTCCCGGGACAGGGGCAAAATCAGCCCCAGCATTTT
>TRBV7-9|15|TRBJ2-1|few|TRBD1
CASNLDRGLDNEQFF
TGTGCCAGCAACCTAGACAGGGGGCTGGACAATGAGCAGTTCTTC
>TRBV27|14|TRBJ2-5|.|TRBD1
CASSHGQARETQYF
TGTGCCAGCAGTCACGGACAGGCACGGGAGACCCAGTACTTC
>TRBV4-1|21|TRBJ2-6|few|TRBD1
CASSQVRGDRDYFSGANVLTF
TGCGCCAGCAGCCAAGTGAGAGGGGACAGGGATTATTTTTCTGGGGCCAACGTCCTGACTTTC
>TRBV11-2|20|TRBJ2-1|few|TRBD2
CASSYRVLGLTSGSYNEQFF
TGTGCCAGCAGCTACCGGGTATTAGGGCTAACTAGCGGGTCCTACAATGAGCAGTTCTTC
>TRBV11-3|16|TRBJ1-1|few|TRBD1
CASSFAGQGGGTEAFF
TGTGCCAGCAGCTTTGCGGGACAGGGAGGGGGCACTGAAGCTTTCTTT
>TRBV28|12|TRBJ2-3|few|TRBD1
CASSGQADTQYF
TGTGCCAGCAGCGGACAGGCTGATACGCAGTATTTT
>TRBV12-3/TRBV12-4|13|TRBJ2-1|many|.
CASSPPTNNEQFF
TGTGCCAGCAGTCCCCCAACTAACAATGAGCAGTTCTTC
>TRBV19|14|TRBJ1-4|few|TRBD1
CASSTGGANEKLFF
TGTGCCAGTAGCACAGGGGGAGCTAATGAAAAACTGTTTTTT
>TRBV12-3/TRBV12-4|17|TRBJ1-1|.|TRBD1
CASSLYRGVPGNTEAFF
TGTGCCAGCAGTTTATACAGGGGAGTTCCGGGGAACACTGAAGCTTTCTTT
>TRBV7-2|13|TRBJ2-7|few|TRBD2
CASSRSGRYEQYF
TGTGCCAGCAGCCGAAGCGGGAGGTACGAGCAGTACTTC
>TRBV12-3/TRBV12-4|15|TRBJ2-1|.|TRBD2
CASIPRLAGFNEQFF
TGTGCCAGCATACCAAGGCTAGCGGGATTTAATGAGCAGTTCTTC
>TRBV18|13|TRBJ2-5|.|TRBD1
CASSGTGMETQYF
TGTGCCAGCTCCGGGACAGGGATGGAGACCCAGTACTTC
>TRBV9|18|TRBJ1-4|few|.
CASSVDPTVESTNEKLFF
TGTGCCAGCAGCGTAGACCCGACAGTAGAATCCACTAATGAAAAACTGTTTTTT
>TRBV9|15|TRBJ2-1|.|.
CASSVAGASYNEQFF
TGTGCCAGCAGCGTAGCAGGGGCCAGCTACAATGAGCAGTTCTTC
>TRBV7-8|12|TRBJ2-3|.|.
CASSAVLGSQYF
TGTGCCAGCAGCGCAGTCCTCGGGTCGCAGTATTTT
>TRBV12-3/TRBV12-4|13|TRBJ1-5|few|.
CASSQNQVQPQHF
TGTGCCAGCAGCCAAAACCAGGTCCAGCCCCAGCATTTT
>TRBV7-9|15|TRBJ2-1|few|TRBD2
CASSPTSGTLSEQFF
TGTGCCAGCAGCCCAACTAGCGGGACTCTGTCGGAGCAGTTCTTC
>TRBV19|13|TRBJ1-4|.|.
CASTPLQGEKLFF
TGTGCCAGTACGCCCCTCCAAGGTGAAAAACTGTTTTTT
>TRBV11-3|14|TRBJ2-7|few|.
CASSVTGALDEQYF
TGTGCCAGCAGCGTTACCGGGGCTTTGGACGAGCAGTACTTC
>TRBV29-1|14|TRBJ1-2|.|.
CSDRFGDKAEGYTF
TGCAGCGACCGATTTGGGGACAAGGCGGAGGGCTACACCTTC
>TRBV6-5|17|TRBJ2-7|many|TRBD2
CASSYLKVGGNNNEQYF
TGTGCCAGCAGTTACCTAAAAGTGGGGGGGAATAACAACGAGCAGTACTTC
>TRBV5-1|15|TRBJ2-1|many|TRBD1
CASSFGQGVYNEQFF
TGCGCCAGCAGCTTTGGACAGGGTGTCTACAATGAGCAGTTCTTC
>TRBV20-1|15|TRBJ2-4|few|.
CSARRQTTAKNIQYF
TGCAGTGCTAGGAGACAGACCACGGCCAAAAACATTCAGTACTTC
>TRBV20-1|14|TRBJ2-5|.|.
CSARWQPAQETQYF
TGCAGTGCTAGGTGGCAGCCTGCCCAAGAGACCCAGTACTTC
>TRBV7-8|16|TRBJ2-5|.|.
CASSPATRGRWETQYF
TGTGCCAGCAGCCCTGCGACGAGGGGGAGGTGGGAGACCCAGTACTTC
>TRBV20-1|14|TRBJ1-2|many|.
CSAQDRATGYGYTF
TGCAGTGCCCAAGACAGAGCTACCGGGTATGGCTACACCTTC
>TRBV4-3|18|TRBJ2-2|.|TRBD2
CASSQEQGLAGFTGELFF
TGCGCCAGCAGCCAAGAACAGGGACTAGCGGGATTTACCGGGGAGCTGTTTTTT
>TRBV7-9|16|TRBJ1-2|few|TRBD1
CASSAQGQLTNYGYTF
TGTGCCAGCAGCGCCCAGGGACAGCTTACTAACTATGGCTACACCTTC
>TRBV20-1|14|TRBJ1-5|.|.
CSARDWGSRQPQHF
TGCAGTGCTAGAGATTGGGGGAGCCGTCAGCCCCAGCATTTT
>TRBV6-1|15|TRBJ2-2|few|.
CASSEFQGNTGELFF
TGTGCCAGCAGTGAATTTCAGGGAAACACCGGGGAGCTGTTTTTT
>TRBV29-1|12|TRBJ2-5|.|.
CSVRAYQETQYF
TGCAGCGTTCGAGCCTACCAAGAGACCCAGTACTTC
>TRBV12-3/TRBV12-4|13|TRBJ2-7|.|.
CASSLEGLLGQYF
TGTGCCAGCAGTTTAGAAGGGCTGCTGGGACAGTACTTC